One sample yielded the 26 T cell receptor beta chains listed below, sequenced in a study of blood T cell repertoires in COVID-19 (dated by TCRdb to the early 2020s). Library construction relied on the immunoSEQ multiplex PCR assay. The clones in this table, taken by TCRdb from immuneACCESS, are in-frame only. Not every clone is retained; where verified, under half of the shortfall comes from an unresolved V gene, and the cause of the rest is unknown. Within this sample are about 280,000 clones, with approximately 90% of them counted one time only. The ten biggest clones cover over 3.5% of the sample. What was sequenced was PBMCs or T cells enriched from blood (not recorded which). These TCRs come from a woman aged 30 to 39 with acute COVID-19.

The chain has TRBV7-9 and TRBJ2-7; weak D call: TRBD2 (6 bases). This CDR3 spans 15 amino acids. V gave up 0 bases and J gave up 6 bases, with 15 bases separating them. Germline lookup yields CDR1 SEHNR and CDR2 FQNEAQ (reference sequence). Here the CDR3 DNA reads TGTGCCAGCAGCTTAGCGATCGGCGGGAATAGCGAGCAGTACTTC. Amino acid sequence: CASSLAIGGNSEQYF. The variable domain in full, completed from reference TRBV7-9 and TRBJ2-7, reads DTGVSQNPRHKITKRGQNVTFRCDPISEHNRLYWYRQTLGQGPEFLTYFQNEAQLEKSRLLSDRFSAERPKGSFSTLEIQRTEQGDSAMYLCASSLAIGGNSEQYFGPGTRLTVT.

V usage is TRBV7-9 and J usage is TRBJ2-7; maybe TRBD1 (5 bases). Germline lookup yields CDR1 SEHNR and CDR2 FQNEAQ (reference sequence). V lost 5 bases and J 5 bases, leaving 16 bases between the germline ends. This CDR3 contains 14 residues. The CDR3 protein is CASSGAGKVDEQYF. The CDR3, as DNA: TGTGCCAGCAGCGGTGCAGGGAAAGTTGACGAGCAGTACTTC. Looking up the rest from reference TRBV7-9 and TRBJ2-7 gives the full variable domain: DTGVSQNPRHKITKRGQNVTFRCDPISEHNRLYWYRQTLGQGPEFLTYFQNEAQLEKSRLLSDRFSAERPKGSFSTLEIQRTEQGDSAMYLCASSGAGKVDEQYFGPGTRLTVT.

The V and J genes are TRBV3-1 (or the pseudogene TRBV3-2) and TRBJ2-7, with 16 bases that match TRBD2. In germline, CDR1 is LGHDT, CDR2 YNNKEL (reference sequence). J gave up 6 bases and V 4 bases, and 3 bases lay outside the gene matches. The length of the CDR3 is 15 residues. This CDR3 is CASSLGTSGRVEQYF. CDR3 coding DNA: TGTGCCAGCAGCCTCGGGACTAGCGGGAGGGTCGAGCAGTACTTC.

The chain recombines TRBV27 with TRBJ2-7; a possible D gene is TRBD1 (6 bases). Germline assignment: CDR1 MNHEY and CDR2 SMNVEV (reference sequence). This CDR3 is 13 amino acids long. The ends were cut back, 4 bases at V and 3 bases at J, with 10 bases in the middle. CDR3 coding DNA: TGTGCCAGCAGTTGGGGGCTTTTCTACGAGCAGTACTTC. Protein sequence: CASSWGLFYEQYF.

The V and J genes are TRBV19 and TRBJ1-4; maybe TRBD1 (6 bases). V was shortened by 5 bases and J by 2 bases, with 9 bases between the two germline ends. This CDR3 is 14 amino acids long. The germline CDR1 and CDR2 sequences are LNHDA and SQIVND (reference sequence). CDR3 coding DNA: TGTGCCAGTAGTCCGGGACACACTAATGAAAAACTGTTTTTT. It encodes CASSPGHTNEKLFF. Full variable domain (remainder filled in from reference TRBV19 and TRBJ1-4): DGGITQSPKYLFRKEGQNVTLSCEQNLNHDAMYWYRQDPGQGLRLIYYSQIVNDFQKGDIAEGYSVSREKKESFPLTVTSAQKNPTAFYLCASSPGHTNEKLFFGSGTQLSVL.

This sequence joins TRBV2 and TRBJ1-1; a possible D gene is TRBD1 (6 bases). Germline values: CDR1 SNHLY, CDR2 FYNNEI. CDR3 length: 14 amino acids. The germline V and J ends were trimmed by 5 bases and 5 bases, with 15 bases remaining between them. The CDR3 DNA sequence: TGTGCCAGCAGTCCTTGGGACATATCTACTGAAGCTTTCTTT. Amino acids: CASSPWDISTEAFF.

This rearrangement joins TRBV3-1 (or the pseudogene TRBV3-2) to TRBJ2-5; 8 nucleotides match TRBD1. CDR1 is LGHDT and CDR2 is YNNKEL in the germline V gene (reference sequence). The V segment lost 4 bases and the J segment 3 bases; nucleotides outside the gene matches: 7. The CDR3 is made up of 15 amino acids. This CDR3 reads CASSPRTGPEETQYF. The CDR3 region has the DNA TGTGCCAGCAGCCCCCGGACAGGGCCAGAAGAGACCCAGTACTTC.

This clone was seen at least ten times. This chain connects TRBV7-6 to TRBJ2-3; 8 bases are a match to TRBD2. The CDR3 extends over 16 amino acids. V lost 3 bases, J lost 4 bases, and 9 bases stayed unmatched. Per germline, CDR1 SGHVS and CDR2 FNYEAQ. In nucleotides, the CDR3 is TGTGCCAGCAGCTTTCTTGCGGGAGGCCAGCCAGATACGCAGTATTTT. This sequence encodes CASSFLAGGQPDTQYF.

The rearrangement uses TRBV7-2 and TRBJ2-7; 12 bases are shared with TRBD2. Looked up from germline, CDR1 is SGHTA and CDR2 is FQGNSA. This CDR3 spans 16 amino acids. V gave up 1 base and J gave up 1 base; unmatched junction bases: 2. CDR3 residues: CASSLGLAGESYEQYF. The CDR3 DNA is TGTGCCAGCAGCTTAGGACTAGCGGGAGAATCCTACGAGCAGTACTTC.

The V call is TRBV15, the J call TRBJ1-5, with 9 bases aligning to TRBD1. V was clipped by 4 bases and J by 5 bases; unmatched bases: 3. Germline V gene lookup returns CDR1 LNHNV and CDR2 YYDKDF (reference sequence). The CDR3 has 14 residues. As DNA, the CDR3 is TGTGCCACCAGCAAAGGACAGGGGCATCAGCCCCAGCATTTT. Protein sequence: CATSKGQGHQPQHF. Supplemented by reference TRBV15 and TRBJ1-5, the full variable domain reads DAMVIQNPRYQVTQFGKPVTLSCSQTLNHNVMYWYQQKSSQAPKLLFHYYDKDFNNEADTPDNFQSRRPNTSFCFLDIRSPGLGDTAMYLCATSKGQGHQPQHFGDGTRLSIL.

J is TRBJ2-3 and V is TRBV28; D not certain. The germline gives CDR1 MDHEN, CDR2 SYDVKM. CDR3 length: 15 amino acids. Trimming left V 2 bases short and J 2 bases short, with 11 bases between. The CDR3 sequence: CASSLRQAYTDTQYF. CDR3 nucleotide sequence: TGTGCCAGCAGTTTAAGGCAGGCCTACACAGATACGCAGTATTTT.

The rearrangement links TRBV19 to TRBJ2-3; 7 bases line up with TRBD2. CDR1 and CDR2 from the germline V gene are LNHDA and SQIVND (reference sequence). Trimming at V came to 9 bases and at J to 2 bases, leaving 8 bases not matched to a gene. This CDR3 spans 14 amino acids. The CDR3 sequence: CASLLARSTDTQYF. As DNA, the CDR3 is TGTGCCAGCCTACTAGCGAGGTCCACAGATACGCAGTATTTT.

J is TRBJ2-3 and V is TRBV3-1 (or the pseudogene TRBV3-2), with TRBD2 matching 7 bases. The CDR3 contains 14 residues. The germline V gene encodes CDR1 LGHDT and CDR2 YNNKEL (reference sequence). Unmatched junction bases numbered 3, after V lost 4 bases and J lost 2 bases. CDR3 bases: TGTGCCAGCAGCCGGGGGGGGAACACAGATACGCAGTATTTT. This translates into CASSRGGNTDTQYF.

The rearrangement uses TRBV2 and TRBJ1-6; TRBD1 matches at 9 bases. The germline V gene has CDR1 SNHLY and CDR2 FYNNEI. With V trimmed by 8 bases and J by 7 bases, 6 bases remained unmatched. This CDR3 region has 14 residues. The CDR3 region has the DNA TGTGCCAGCGGGAGACAGGGGGTAAATTCACCCCTCCACTTT. Protein: CASGRQGVNSPLHF.

The chain uses TRBV10-1 and TRBJ2-3; 8 bases align to TRBD2. The germline CDR1 and CDR2 sequences are WNHNN and SYGVQD (reference sequence). CDR3 length equals 14 residues. CDR3: CATSSGRAADTQYF. CDR3 nucleotides: TGCGCGACATCAAGCGGGAGAGCCGCAGATACGCAGTATTTT.

The CDR3: CASSSDGTDTQYF. The CDR3 nucleotides are TGTGCCAGCAGCTCAGACGGGACAGATACGCAGTATTTT. The rearrangement links TRBV11-2 to TRBJ2-3; D is uncertain. The CDR3 loop spans 13 amino acids. CDR1 and CDR2 (germline): SGHAT, FQNNGV. The V end lost 4 bases, the J end lost 3 bases, and 8 bases lay between the germline ends.

The rearrangement joins TRBV6-6 to TRBJ2-1, with 11 positions matching TRBD1. The CDR3 contains 14 residues. Germline values: CDR1 MNHNY, CDR2 SVGAGI (reference sequence). J lost 5 bases, V lost 4 bases, and 1 base had no gene match. The DNA for the CDR3 is TGTGCCAGCAGTTCGGACAGGGGGCACAATGAGCAGTTCTTC. Protein: CASSSDRGHNEQFF.

This clone appeared a few times. The V and J genes are TRBV10-1 and TRBJ1-2; D remains ambiguous. V was pared by 6 bases and J by 7 bases, with 12 bases between. The CDR3 sequence is 12 residues long. Germline CDR1 is WNHNN and CDR2 is SYGVQD (reference sequence). The CDR3: CASRPSGAGYTF. CDR3 sequence (DNA): TGCGCCAGCAGACCGTCGGGTGCTGGCTACACCTTC.

This clone was seen a handful of times. The chain links TRBV6-1 to TRBJ2-3; D unclear. Germline values: CDR1 MNHNS, CDR2 SASEGT. This CDR3 comprises 12 residues. Between the trimmed V and J ends, which lost 3 bases and 4 bases, there was a span of 5 bases. CDR3 DNA: TGTGCCAGCAGTGATTATGCAGATACGCAGTATTTT. Its translation is CASSDYADTQYF.

This clone came up once. CDR3 nucleotide sequence: TGTGCCAGTAGTTTGGGCCTAGGGACTAGCGGGAGCACAGATACGCAGTATTTT. Translated: CASSLGLGTSGSTDTQYF. The chain carries TRBV19 and TRBJ2-3; 12 bases match TRBD2. V shed 5 bases and J 0 bases; nucleotides not matched to a gene: 9. The CDR3 runs to 18 residues. Germline V CDR1 and CDR2: LNHDA, SQIVND (reference sequence).

V is TRBV4-3 and J is TRBJ1-4; 10 nucleotides agree with TRBD1. The CDR3 is made up of 16 amino acids. V dropped 0 bases and J dropped 8; count of bases not matched to a gene: 6. Germline V lookup: CDR1 LGHNA, CDR2 YSLEER. The CDR3 coding sequence is TGCGCCAGCAGCCAAGATCCCGGGACAGGGGAGGAAAAACTGTTTTTT. This translates into CASSQDPGTGEEKLFF.

This chain uses TRBV28 with TRBJ2-7, with 7 bases identical to TRBD1. The CDR3 runs 13 residues. Germline V gene lookup returns CDR1 MDHEN and CDR2 SYDVKM. Trimming took 8 bases from V and 0 from J; bases not matched to a gene: 4. CDR3 protein: CASGTVYSYEQYF. In DNA, the CDR3 is TGTGCCAGCGGGACAGTTTACTCCTACGAGCAGTACTTC.

V gene TRBV2 combines with J gene TRBJ1-6, with 7 bases that match TRBD1. The CDR3 length is 17 residues. Germline CDR1 reads SNHLY; CDR2 reads FYNNEI. V lost 4 bases and J lost 0; bases outside the gene matches: 6. The CDR3 nucleotides read TGTGCCAGCAGTGTAATGGGACAGAGCTCCTATAATTCACCCCTCCACTTT. Residues: CASSVMGQSSYNSPLHF.

The chain combines TRBV10-3 with TRBJ2-3; 8 nucleotides match TRBD2. Germline trimming cut 5 bases from V and 0 bases from J; bases unmatched to any gene: 7. Germline assignment: CDR1 ENHRY and CDR2 SYGVKD. The CDR3 extends over 16 amino acids. CDR3 region: CAISTSGLESTDTQYF. CDR3 in DNA: TGTGCCATCAGTACCTCGGGACTAGAGAGCACAGATACGCAGTATTTT.

The chain is built from TRBV7-2 and TRBJ2-7; D is unclear. The CDR3 spans 16 residues. V was trimmed by 2 bases and J by 0 bases, leaving 14 bases between them. Looked up from germline, CDR1 is SGHTA and CDR2 is FQGNSA. As DNA, the CDR3 is TGTGCCAGCAGCTTAAGACACGAACACATCTCCTACGAGCAGTACTTC. Amino acid sequence: CASSLRHEHISYEQYF.

The J gene is TRBJ2-6, the V gene TRBV7-9; TRBD1 matches 8 bases. J lost 4 bases, V lost 4 bases, and 9 bases had no gene match. From germline, CDR1 is SEHNR and CDR2 FQNEAQ (reference sequence). This CDR3 has 17 amino acids. CDR3 nucleotide sequence: TGTGCCAGCAGCTCCATGACAGGGGCGTACGGGGCCAACGTCCTGACTTTC. Residues: CASSSMTGAYGANVLTF.